This is a list of T cell receptor beta chains from one sample in a study of response to subunit inactivated influenza vaccine. TCRdb called the RT-PCR reads again in MiXCR, with one record for every CDR3 protein. Of roughly 570,000 distinct CDR3 sequences detected, roughly 13% appear once; the ten largest clones hold around 13%. Sample: PBMCs from blood, taken 40 to 50 days after vaccination. The receptors were gathered from a man over 45 who received an inactivated influenza vaccine. Both conserved end residues are part of each CDR3. Fields, in order: D gene, J gene, V gene, clone size, CDR3 protein, CDR3 DNA. A D gene is named only where the DNA matches it firmly. The size entry is marked missing in some rows and otherwise reads once, few, many or a size class.

>NA|TRBJ2-7|TRBV10-3|many
CAISVGQGSYEQYF
TGTGCCATCAGTGTTGGGCAGGGCTCCTACGAGCAGTACTTC
>NA|TRBJ2-1|TRBV20-1|many
CSIDVRGARNEQFF
TGCAGTATAGACGTCAGGGGGGCCCGTAATGAGCAGTTCTTC
>TRBD1|TRBJ2-1|TRBV7-6|many
CASSLAPGQGTEQFF
TGTGCCAGCAGCTTAGCGCCGGGACAGGGTACTGAGCAGTTCTTC
>TRBD1|TRBJ2-5|TRBV5-1|NA
CASSSGGTGGGQTQYF
TGCGCCAGCAGCTCTGGAGGGACAGGGGGCGGACAGACCCAGTACTTC
>NA|TRBJ2-7|TRBV7-9|few
CASGETGNYEQYF
TGTGCCAGCGGGGAGACAGGAAACTACGAGCAGTACTTC
>TRBD1|TRBJ2-7|TRBV5-1|many
CASSLPDRYEQYF
TGCGCCAGCAGCTTGCCGGACAGGTACGAGCAGTACTTC
>NA|TRBJ1-2|TRBV10-3|many
CAIAGGDAAYYGYTF
TGTGCCATCGCTGGGGGCGATGCTGCTTACTATGGCTACACCTTC
>NA|TRBJ2-3|TRBV20-1|NA
CSAPHDRTRGGTQYF
TGCAGTGCCCCACATGATAGGACTAGAGGGGGTACGCAGTATTTT
>TRBD1|TRBJ2-7|TRBV5-5|NA
CASSTGQGEQYF
TGTGCCAGCAGCACCGGACAGGGCGAGCAGTACTTC
>NA|TRBJ2-3|TRBV20-1|NA
CSARDPYSRTDTQYF
TGCAGTGCTAGAGACCCCTACTCCCGCACAGATACGCAGTATTTT
>NA|TRBJ2-2|TRBV3-1|few
CASCTCRPSNTGELFF
TGTGCCAGCTGTACTTGCAGACCGTCGAACACCGGGGAGCTGTTTTTT
>TRBD2|TRBJ2-1|TRBV20-1|NA
CSAREPGLADNEQIF
TGCAGTGCTAGAGAGCCGGGACTAGCGGACAATGAGCAGATCTTC
>TRBD1|TRBJ2-6|TRBV18|NA
CASSSRQGTPGANVLTF
TGTGCCAGCTCATCACGACAGGGAACACCTGGGGCCAACGTCCTGACTTTC
>TRBD2|TRBJ2-5|TRBV12-5|few
CASGPPTSGRIGETQYF
TGTGCTAGTGGCCCACCGACTAGCGGGAGAATTGGAGAGACCCAGTACTTC
>NA|TRBJ2-1|TRBV16|NA
CASSQWSLKQGGNEQFF
TGTGCCAGCAGCCAATGGTCCTTAAAGCAGGGTGGGAATGAGCAGTTCTTC
>TRBD2|TRBJ2-1|TRBV6-1|NA
CASNTASGGLNNEQFF
TGTGCCAGCAACACTGCTAGCGGGGGCCTTAACAATGAGCAGTTCTTC
>TRBD1|TRBJ1-1|TRBV7-8|NA
CASSLLGTAEAFF
TGTGCCAGCAGCTTACTGGGGACAGCTGAAGCTTTCTTT
>TRBD1|TRBJ2-3|TRBV5-5|few
CASSRDRGWNTQYF
TGTGCCAGCAGCCGGGACAGGGGTTGGAATACGCAGTATTTT
>NA|TRBJ2-7|TRBV6-5|NA
CASSYSRDGRRNEQYF
TGTGCCAGCAGTTACTCGAGAGACGGGCGGCGGAACGAGCAGTACTTC
>NA|TRBJ1-6|TRBV10-3|many
CAISGQNSPLHF
TGTGCCATCAGTGGACAGAATTCACCCCTCCACTTT
>NA|TRBJ2-2|TRBV5-1|few
CASSGTSISNTGELFF
TGCGCCAGCAGCGGTACATCTATATCGAACACCGGGGAGCTGTTTTTT
>NA|TRBJ2-3|TRBV12-3/TRBV12-4|NA
CASSPNSGLGSTDTQYF
TGTGCCAGCAGTCCAAACTCGGGACTGGGAAGCACAGATACGCAGTATTTT
>TRBD2|TRBJ2-1|TRBV20-1|NA
CSALQLLAGLSYNEQFF
TGCAGTGCTTTACAATTACTAGCGGGTTTGTCCTACAATGAGCAGTTCTTC
>TRBD1|TRBJ2-7|TRBV20-1|few
CSARGTTGDSSYEQYF
TGCAGTGCTAGAGGCACGACAGGGGACAGCTCCTACGAGCAGTACTTC
>TRBD2|TRBJ2-1|TRBV4-2|few
CASSAYSGSSYNEQFF
TGTGCCAGCAGCGCATATAGCGGGAGCTCCTACAATGAGCAGTTCTTC
>TRBD2|TRBJ2-7|TRBV5-5|NA
CASSFYGLAAPYEQYF
TGTGCCAGCAGCTTCTACGGACTAGCGGCGCCGTACGAGCAGTACTTC
>NA|TRBJ2-7|TRBV9|many
CASSVGGPEHYEQYF
TGTGCCAGCAGCGTAGGAGGACCCGAACATTACGAGCAGTACTTC
>NA|TRBJ2-7|TRBV20-1|NA
CCAWVKAAGLSYEQYF
TGCTGCGCCTGGGTCAAGGCTGCAGGCTTATCCTACGAGCAGTACTTC
>TRBD1|TRBJ2-7|TRBV6-2/TRBV6-3|few
CASSYYRTGVGYEQYF
TGTGCCAGCAGTTACTACAGGACAGGGGTCGGCTACGAGCAGTACTTC
>NA|TRBJ2-1|TRBV28|few
CASRQDTGLKKDEQFF
TGTGCCAGCAGACAAGACACAGGGTTAAAGAAGGATGAGCAGTTCTTC
>TRBD1|TRBJ1-2|TRBV7-9|few
CASSGQGYRYTF
TGTGCCAGCTCGGGACAGGGTTATAGGTACACCTTC
>TRBD2|TRBJ2-3|TRBV12-3/TRBV12-4|NA
CASRTGTSPDTQYF
TGTGCCAGCAGAACCGGGACTAGTCCAGATACGCAGTATTTT
>NA|TRBJ2-1|TRBV5-1|many
CASSPIAGVNEQFF
TGCGCCAGCAGCCCCATTGCAGGGGTCAATGAGCAGTTCTTC
>TRBD1|TRBJ1-2|TRBV12-3/TRBV12-4|few
CASTSRRDRAAGYTF
TGTGCCAGCACCTCCCGACGGGACAGGGCCGCTGGCTACACCTTC
>NA|TRBJ2-1|TRBV20-1|NA
CSASIWGEQFF
TGCAGTGCTAGTATTTGGGGTGAGCAGTTCTTC
>TRBD1|TRBJ1-5|TRBV20-1|few
CSATGTGVYQPQHF
TGCAGTGCAACCGGGACAGGGGTTTATCAGCCCCAGCATTTT
>NA|TRBJ2-4|TRBV4-3|many
CASSQDRSRQYF
TGCGCCAGCAGCCAAGACCGGTCTCGGCAGTACTTC
>TRBD2|TRBJ2-1|TRBV6-2/TRBV6-3|many
CASSYPSGSDSYNEQFF
TGTGCCAGCAGTTACCCTAGCGGGAGCGACTCCTACAATGAGCAGTTCTTC
>NA|TRBJ2-3|TRBV10-3|NA
CAISDDGAFSGLSTDTQYF
TGTGCCATCAGTGATGACGGGGCGTTTAGCGGACTTAGCACAGATACGCAGTATTTT
>NA|TRBJ2-1|TRBV10-2|NA
CASSEGAGSYNEQFF
TGCGCCAGCAGTGAGGGGGCGGGATCCTACAATGAGCAGTTCTTC
>NA|TRBJ2-2|TRBV7-9|NA
CASSSALTGELFF
TGTGCCAGCAGCTCCGCCCTCACCGGGGAGCTGTTTTTT
>NA|TRBJ2-3|TRBV24-1|few
CATSAGGDTQYF
TGTGCCACCAGTGCAGGCGGAGATACGCAGTATTTT